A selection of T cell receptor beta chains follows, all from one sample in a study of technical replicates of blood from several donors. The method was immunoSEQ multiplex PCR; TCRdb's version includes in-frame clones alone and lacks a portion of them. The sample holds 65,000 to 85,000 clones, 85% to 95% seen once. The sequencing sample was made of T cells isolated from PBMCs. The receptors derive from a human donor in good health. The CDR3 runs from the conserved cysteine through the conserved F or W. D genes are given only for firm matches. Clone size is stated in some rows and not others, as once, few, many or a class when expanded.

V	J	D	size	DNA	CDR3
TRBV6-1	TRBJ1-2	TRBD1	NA	TGTGCCAGCATTATCTTTTCGGGACAGGCTGGCGGCTACACCTTC	CASIIFSGQAGGYTF
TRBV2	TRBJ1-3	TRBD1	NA	TGTGCCAGCAGATCCACAGGGGGAAGCAACACCATATATTTT	CASRSTGGSNTIYF
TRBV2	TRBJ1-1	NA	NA	TGTGCCAGCAGTTATGGACAGCTACCTGAAGCTTTCTTT	CASSYGQLPEAFF
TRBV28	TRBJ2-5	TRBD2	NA	TGTGCCAGCAGTCCCTTGATAAGCGGGAAGCAAGAGACCCAGTACTTC	CASSPLISGKQETQYF
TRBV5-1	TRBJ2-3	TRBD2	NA	TGCGCCAGCAGCTTGGGACTAGCGGCGTTAAGCACAGATACGCAGTATTTT	CASSLGLAALSTDTQYF
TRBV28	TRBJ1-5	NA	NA	TGTGCCAGCAGGACTAATCAGCCCCAGCATTTT	CASRTNQPQHF
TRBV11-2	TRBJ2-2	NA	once	TGTGCCAGCAGCGAAAACCTGAGCCCCGGGGAGCTGTTTTTT	CASSENLSPGELFF
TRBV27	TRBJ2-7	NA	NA	TGTGCCAGCAGTTTGGTCGGGGTTTACGAGCAGTACTTC	CASSLVGVYEQYF
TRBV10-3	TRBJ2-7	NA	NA	TGTGCCATCAGTGGCGCTGGGGCCTCCTACGAGCAGTACTTC	CAISGAGASYEQYF
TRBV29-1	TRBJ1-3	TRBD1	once	TGCAGCGCCATGACAGGGGGAAACACCATATATTTT	CSAMTGGNTIYF
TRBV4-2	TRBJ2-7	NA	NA	TGTGCCAGCAGCCCATTTTCCGGGGGTCTTGACTCCTACGAGCAGTACTTC	CASSPFSGGLDSYEQYF
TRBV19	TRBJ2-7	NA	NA	TGTGCCAGTAGCCTACAGGGTAGGTACGAGCAGTACTTC	CASSLQGRYEQYF
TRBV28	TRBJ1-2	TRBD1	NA	TGTGCCAGCAGCATCCCCGGGACAGGATTTAACTATGGCTACACCTTC	CASSIPGTGFNYGYTF
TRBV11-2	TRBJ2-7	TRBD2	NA	TGTGCCAGCAGCTTAACTAGCGGGTCCTACGAGCAGTACTTC	CASSLTSGSYEQYF
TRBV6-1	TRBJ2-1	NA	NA	TGTGCCAGCAGTGAGGGAGGACTTCTCTCCTACAATGAGCAGTTCTTC	CASSEGGLLSYNEQFF
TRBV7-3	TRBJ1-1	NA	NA	TGTGCCAGCAGCTTAAACCCGGGGGGGGGCACTGAAGCTTTCTTT	CASSLNPGGGTEAFF
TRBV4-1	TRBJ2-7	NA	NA	TGCGCCAGCAGCCAAGGGGCGGGATCCTTCGAGCAGTACTTC	CASSQGAGSFEQYF
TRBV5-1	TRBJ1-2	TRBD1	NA	TGCGCCAGCACCTCTCGACAGGGGGTGGATGGCTACACCTTC	CASTSRQGVDGYTF
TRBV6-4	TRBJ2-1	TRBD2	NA	TGTGCCAGTGCTAGCGGCCCCTACAATGAGCAGTTCTTC	CASASGPYNEQFF
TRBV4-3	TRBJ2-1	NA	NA	TGCGCCAGCAGCCAAGACACCTCGCGGCCTTACAATGAGCAGTTCTTC	CASSQDTSRPYNEQFF
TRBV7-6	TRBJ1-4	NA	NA	TGTGCCAGCAGCTTACAGGGAACTAATGAAAAACTGTTTTTT	CASSLQGTNEKLFF
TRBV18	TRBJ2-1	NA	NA	TGTGCCAGCTCACCTTCGGGTTCAAATGAGCAGTTCTTC	CASSPSGSNEQFF
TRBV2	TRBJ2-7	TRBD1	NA	TGTGCCAGCAGGAGGGACAGGGGTCTCTACGAGCAGTACTTC	CASRRDRGLYEQYF
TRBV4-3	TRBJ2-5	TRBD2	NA	TGCGCCAGCAGCCAAGATCGGGGACTAGTGGAGACCCAGTACTTC	CASSQDRGLVETQYF
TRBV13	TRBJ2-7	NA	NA	TGTGCCAGCAGCTATAGCGCCAGGGAGCAGTACTTC	CASSYSAREQYF
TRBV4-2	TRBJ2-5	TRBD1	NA	TGTGCCAGCAGCCAAGCAGGGGGCCGGGAGACCCAGTACTTC	CASSQAGGRETQYF
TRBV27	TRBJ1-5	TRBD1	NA	TGTGCCAGCAGTGCTACAGGGGGGAATCAGCCCCAGCATTTT	CASSATGGNQPQHF
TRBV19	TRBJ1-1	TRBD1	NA	TGTGCCAGTATTGACACTCAGGGGGCTGGCACTGAAGCTTTCTTT	CASIDTQGAGTEAFF
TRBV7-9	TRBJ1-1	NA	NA	TGTGCCAGCAGCTTTAAGACAGGATGGAACATGAACACTGAAGCTTTCTTT	CASSFKTGWNMNTEAFF
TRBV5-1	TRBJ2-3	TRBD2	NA	TGCGCCAGCAGGTTGAGCGGACTAGCGGGCACAGATACGCAGTATTTT	CASRLSGLAGTDTQYF
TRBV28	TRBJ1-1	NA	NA	TGTGCCAGCACCCGGGACTGGAACACTGAAGCTTTCTTT	CASTRDWNTEAFF
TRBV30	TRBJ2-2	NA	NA	TGTGCCTTCAACAGGGCCGGGGAGCTGTTTTTT	CAFNRAGELFF
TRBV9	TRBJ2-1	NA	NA	TGTGCCAGCAAGCCGGAGGAGGGCTACAATGAGCAGTTCTTC	CASKPEEGYNEQFF
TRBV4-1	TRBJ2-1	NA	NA	TGCGCCAGCAGCCAGCAACAGTTCTCCTACAATGAGCAGTTCTTC	CASSQQQFSYNEQFF
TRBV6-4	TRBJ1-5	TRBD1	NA	TGTGCCAGCAGCGTTGCAGGGGGTTATCAGCCCCAGCATTTT	CASSVAGGYQPQHF
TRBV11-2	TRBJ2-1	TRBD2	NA	TGTGCCAGCAGCTTTGGGACTAGCTCCTACAATGAGCAGTTCTTC	CASSFGTSSYNEQFF
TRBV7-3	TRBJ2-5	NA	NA	TGTGCCAGCAGCGCGCGAGGGTCGGGGGAGACCCAGTACTTC	CASSARGSGETQYF
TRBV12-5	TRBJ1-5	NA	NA	TGTGCTAGTGGTTTGGGGACAGCAAGCAATCAGCCCCAGCATTTT	CASGLGTASNQPQHF
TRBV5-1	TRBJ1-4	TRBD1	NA	TGCGCCAGCAGCGGCACGACAGGGGGGGCTGAAAAACTGTTTTTT	CASSGTTGGAEKLFF
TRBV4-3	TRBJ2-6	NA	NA	TGCGCCAGCAGCCTCCGGGGTGGGGCCAACGTCCTGACTTTC	CASSLRGGANVLTF
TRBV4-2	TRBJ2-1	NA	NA	TGTGCCAGCAGCCAAGATGCGGACAGATCTGGACTTCCCTACAATGAGCAGTTCTTC	CASSQDADRSGLPYNEQFF
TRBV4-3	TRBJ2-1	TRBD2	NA	TGCGCCAGCAGCCTAATGGGCCCGGGACTAGCGAACAATGAGCAGTTCTTC	CASSLMGPGLANNEQFF
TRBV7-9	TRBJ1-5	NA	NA	TGTGCCAGCAGCTTTAACAATCAGCCCCAGCATTTT	CASSFNNQPQHF
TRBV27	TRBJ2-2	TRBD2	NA	TGTGCCAGCAGTCCTACTAGCGGAGGGAACACCGGGGAGCTGTTTTTT	CASSPTSGGNTGELFF
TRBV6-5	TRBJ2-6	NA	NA	TGTGCCAGCAGTTTCCAATCTGGGGCCAACGTCCTGACTTTC	CASSFQSGANVLTF
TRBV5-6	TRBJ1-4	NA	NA	TGTGCCAGCAGCTTTGACAGTAGTGAAAAACTGTTTTTT	CASSFDSSEKLFF
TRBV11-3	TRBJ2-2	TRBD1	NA	TGTGCCAGCAGCTTAGGGTTCGACAGGGCCGGGGAGCTGTTTTTT	CASSLGFDRAGELFF
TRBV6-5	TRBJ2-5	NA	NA	TGTGCCAGCAGTTACTCATTCACCGGGACTCAAGAGACCCAGTACTTC	CASSYSFTGTQETQYF
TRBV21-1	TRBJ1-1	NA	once	TGTGCCAGCAGCCAAGCAAAGGCAGGGTTTGAAGCTTTCTTT	CASSQAKAGFEAFF
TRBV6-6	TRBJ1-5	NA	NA	TGTGCCAGCAGAACGACAGGTTCAAACAATCAGCCCCAGCATTTT	CASRTTGSNNQPQHF
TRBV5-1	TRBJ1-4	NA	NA	TGCGCCAGCAGCTTTCTGGCGGGAGTCGGAACTAATGAAAAACTGTTTTTT	CASSFLAGVGTNEKLFF
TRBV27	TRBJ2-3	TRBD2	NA	TGTGCCAGCCAGGCGGGAGGAAGGACAGATACGCAGTATTTT	CASQAGGRTDTQYF
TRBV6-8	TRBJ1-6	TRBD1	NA	TGTGCCAGCAGTTACGTCTCGGACAGGGGGCAGAGGTCCTATAATTCACCCCTCCACTTT	CASSYVSDRGQRSYNSPLHF